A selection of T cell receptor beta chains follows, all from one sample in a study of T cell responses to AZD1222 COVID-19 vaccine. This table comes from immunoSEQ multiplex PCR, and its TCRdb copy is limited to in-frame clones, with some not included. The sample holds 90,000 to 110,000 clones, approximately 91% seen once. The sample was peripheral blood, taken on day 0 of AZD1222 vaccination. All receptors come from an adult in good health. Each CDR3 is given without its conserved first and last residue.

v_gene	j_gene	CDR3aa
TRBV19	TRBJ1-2	ASAHPRGARYGYT
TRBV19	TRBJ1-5	ASTKTGQGRQPQH
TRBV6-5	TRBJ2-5	ASRAEGAETQY
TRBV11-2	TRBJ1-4	ASSAGTGRNEKLF
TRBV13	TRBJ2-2	ASSLPGLGSNTGELF
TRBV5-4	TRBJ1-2	ASSRDRAGYT
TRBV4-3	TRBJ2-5	ASSQVAGGQETQY
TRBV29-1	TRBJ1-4	SVDGGANEKLF
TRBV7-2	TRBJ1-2	ASSKDRVAGYT
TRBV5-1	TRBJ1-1	ASAGHFEAF
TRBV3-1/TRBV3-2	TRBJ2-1	ASVGRSSYNEQF
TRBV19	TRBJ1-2	ASSKWDVNYGYT
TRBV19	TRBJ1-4	ASRPGATNEKLF
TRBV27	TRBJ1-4	ASSALQGGDEKLF
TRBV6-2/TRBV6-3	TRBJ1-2	ASSGPVGDRYGYT